Below, 29 T cell receptor beta chains from the same sample are listed, as sequenced in a study of somatic mutations in cytotoxic T cells in rheumatoid arthritis (dated by TCRdb to the late 2010s). Library method: the immunoSEQ multiplex PCR assay. Drawn from immuneACCESS, this table holds only the in-frame rearrangements with V and J called that TCRdb kept. Clones are partly lost; checked studies trace under half to an unresolved V gene and leave the rest unexplained. In all, the sample holds approximately 15,000 clones, and approximately 77% of those were seen once. The ten largest clones add up to 10% of the sample. Sequencing was done on a sample of CD8+ T cells sorted from blood. The source of these receptors is an adult with rheumatoid arthritis.

V gene TRBV28 combines with J gene TRBJ1-1; no clear D. CDR1 and CDR2 from the germline V gene are MDHEN and SYDVKM. V shed 6 bases and J shed 6 bases, with 14 bases lying between them. The CDR3 has 13 amino acids. In DNA, the CDR3 is TGTGCCAGCAGGAAACACAATGACCCTGAAGCTTTCTTT. This translates into CASRKHNDPEAFF.

This sequence joins TRBV28 and TRBJ1-5, with 7 nucleotides matching TRBD1. Per the germline V gene, CDR1 is MDHEN and CDR2 is SYDVKM. Trimming at V came to 3 bases and at J to 6 bases, leaving 8 bases not matched to a gene. CDR3 length equals 15 residues. The CDR3 sequence: CASSFRSPGGQPQHF. The CDR3 nucleotides read TGTGCCAGCAGTTTCCGTTCACCAGGGGGTCAGCCCCAGCATTTT. The variable domain in full, with the rest retrieved from reference TRBV28 and TRBJ1-5, is DVKVTQSSRYLVKRTGEKVFLECVQDMDHENMFWYRQDPGLGLRLIYFSYDVKMKEKGDIPEGYSVSREKKERFSLILESASTNQTSMYLCASSFRSPGGQPQHFGDGTRLSIL.

This clone turned up a few times. The chain combines TRBV9 with TRBJ2-2; 7 bases map to TRBD2. Trimming removed 4 bases from V and 1 base from J; junction bases left unmatched: 7. Germline CDR1 and CDR2: SGDLS and YYNGEE. This CDR3 contains 16 residues. The CDR3 nucleotides are TGTGCCAGCAGCCCACATTCGGGGGGGAACACCGGGGAGCTGTTTTTT. It yields the protein CASSPHSGGNTGELFF.

The V and J genes are TRBV4-1 and TRBJ2-7, with D possibly matching TRBD1 (6 bases). V lost 5 bases and J lost 6, with 14 bases in between. The length of the CDR3 is 13 residues. Germline CDR1 and CDR2: MGHRA and YSYEKL. The CDR3 spells CASSWGPGGEQYF. The CDR3 coding sequence is TGCGCCAGCAGCTGGGGGCCCGGAGGCGAGCAGTACTTC.

V and J are TRBV7-3 and TRBJ2-3; D possibly corresponds to TRBD2 (5 bases). Germline CDR1 and CDR2: SGHTA and FQGTGA. V was pared by 2 bases and J by 4 bases, with 10 bases between. The CDR3 contains 14 residues. As DNA, the CDR3 is TGTGCCAGCAGCTTAGGACTCCTTTCAGATACGCAGTATTTT. Protein: CASSLGLLSDTQYF. Together with reference TRBV7-3 and TRBJ2-3, the CDR3 gives the full variable domain: GAGVSQTPSNKVTEKGKYVELRCDPISGHTALYWYRQSLGQGPEFLIYFQGTGAADDSGLPNDRFFAVRPEGSVSTLKIQRTERGDSAVYLCASSLGLLSDTQYFGPGTRLTVL.

The chain joins TRBV7-6 to TRBJ2-1; 7 nucleotides align to TRBD1. The V gene end was trimmed by 3 bases and the J gene end by 6 bases; junction bases not matched to a gene: 2. The CDR3 consists of 13 residues. Germline CDR1 SGHVS, CDR2 FNYEAQ. CDR3 nucleotide sequence: TGTGCCAGCAGCTTCGACAGGGCCAATGAGCAGTTCTTC. It translates to CASSFDRANEQFF.

This clone was observed a handful of times. This rearrangement joins TRBV4-3 to TRBJ2-4, with D maybe TRBD1 (5 bases). The CDR3 is made up of 14 amino acids. Germline assignment: CDR1 LGHNA and CDR2 YSLEER. Trimming pared 3 bases from V and 7 bases from J, leaving 13 bases between. CDR3 region: CASSHGQGGNIQYF. In DNA form, the CDR3 reads TGCGCCAGCAGCCATGGGCAGGGTGGTAACATTCAGTACTTC.

This clone was seen more than once but under ten times. This sequence joins TRBV27 and TRBJ2-1; D call uncertain. CDR1 and CDR2 from the germline V gene are MNHEY and SMNVEV (reference sequence). Between the trimmed V and J ends, which lost 6 bases and 0 bases, there was a span of 6 bases. The CDR3 length is 13 residues. CDR3 sequence: CASSSHSYNEQFF. Written as DNA, the CDR3 is TGTGCCAGCAGCTCGCACTCCTACAATGAGCAGTTCTTC.

The chain is built from TRBV11-2 and TRBJ1-4; 7 nucleotides match TRBD1. With 0 bases clipped from V and 7 bases from J, the junction kept 5 bases outside the gene matches. This CDR3 comprises 15 residues. Germline CDR1 is SGHAT and CDR2 is FQNNGV. The CDR3 reads CASSLETGVGEKLFF. The CDR3 bases are TGTGCCAGCAGCTTAGAAACAGGGGTTGGTGAAAAACTGTTTTTT.

The rearrangement uses TRBV7-9 and TRBJ2-2; D gene uncertain. Per the germline V gene, CDR1 is SEHNR and CDR2 is FQNEAQ (reference sequence). The CDR3 is 16 residues long. Trimming removed 2 bases from V and 5 bases from J, with 15 bases in between. The CDR3 loop reads CASSLIVSRKTGELFF. The DNA for the CDR3 is TGTGCCAGCAGCTTAATCGTGTCGAGAAAAACCGGGGAGCTGTTTTTT. The full variable domain, with the rest looked up from reference TRBV7-9 and TRBJ2-2, is DTGVSQNPRHKITKRGQNVTFRCDPISEHNRLYWYRQTLGQGPEFLTYFQNEAQLEKSRLLSDRFSAERPKGSFSTLEIQRTEQGDSAMYLCASSLIVSRKTGELFFGEGSRLTVL.

V usage is TRBV6-6 and J usage is TRBJ1-5, with D tentatively TRBD1 (5 bases). Trimming cost V 2 bases and J 0 bases, with 11 bases left between them. Per the germline V gene, CDR1 is MNHNY and CDR2 is SVGAGI (reference sequence). CDR3 length: 16 amino acids. The CDR3 nucleotides read TGTGCCAGCAGTTACGTGGGGACTTATAGCAATCAGCCCCAGCATTTT. The encoded protein is CASSYVGTYSNQPQHF.

This chain uses TRBV19 with TRBJ1-5, with 8 bases identical to TRBD1. Germline CDR1 reads LNHDA; CDR2 reads SQIVND (reference sequence). The CDR3 is 15 residues long. The V gene end was trimmed by 3 bases and the J gene end by 11 bases; junction bases not matched to a gene: 12. The CDR3 spells CASSIRTGYLRTQHF. The DNA for the CDR3 is TGTGCCAGTAGTATCCGGACAGGGTACCTTAGGACCCAGCATTTT.

This rearrangement joins TRBV6-5 to TRBJ2-7; D might be TRBD1 or TRBD2, each matching 6 bases. Trimming took off 2 bases at V and 2 bases at J, with 7 bases between the two ends. Germline V gene sequence: CDR1 MNHEY, CDR2 SVGAGI. The CDR3 has 13 amino acids. The CDR3 DNA reads as TGTGCCAGCAGTTACGGGGGGCCCTACGAGCAGTACTTC. Amino acid sequence: CASSYGGPYEQYF.

The V and J genes are TRBV30 and TRBJ2-7; D may be TRBD2 (6 bases). Between the trimmed V and J ends, which lost 0 bases and 3 bases, there was a span of 9 bases. Germline values: CDR1 GTSNPN, CDR2 SVGIG (reference sequence). CDR3 size: 13 residues. The CDR3 is CAWSVTGVYEQYF. The CDR3 DNA follows: TGTGCCTGGAGTGTAACGGGGGTCTACGAGCAGTACTTC.

The V and J genes are TRBV7-9 and TRBJ2-3; D may be TRBD2 (6 bases). Deletions cut 2 bases from V and 6 bases from J, with 12 bases between. CDR3 length: 14 residues. Germline assignment: CDR1 SEHNR and CDR2 FQNEAQ (reference sequence). The CDR3 DNA follows: TGTGCCAGCAGCTTAATTGGTGGGGGGGATACGCAGTATTTT. Translated, it gives CASSLIGGGDTQYF.

V and J are TRBV4-1 and TRBJ1-1; 8 nucleotides line up with TRBD1. The J segment lost 12 bases and the V segment lost 3 bases, leaving 9 bases of the junction unmatched. In germline, CDR1 is MGHRA, CDR2 YSYEKL. CDR3 length: 13 residues. The CDR3 here is CASSQVDRGWTFF. The CDR3 DNA is TGCGCCAGCAGCCAGGTAGACAGGGGTTGGACTTTCTTT.

The chain couples TRBV5-6 to TRBJ2-5; unclear D gene. Trimming pared 0 bases from V and 6 bases from J, leaving 12 bases between. Per the germline V gene, CDR1 is SGHDT and CDR2 is YYEEEE. The CDR3 consists of 14 residues. In nucleotides, the CDR3 is TGTGCCAGCAGCTTGGCGCTGGACCCCAAGACCCAGTACTTC. This codes for CASSLALDPKTQYF.

The table lists this clone with a count of one. Other DNA sequences in the same sample also yield this CDR3. The rearrangement joins TRBV4-3 to TRBJ2-1; 10 nucleotides line up with TRBD1. Germline V CDR1 and CDR2: LGHNA, YSLEER. CDR3 length equals 15 residues. With 1 base clipped from V and 12 bases from J, the junction kept 9 bases outside the gene matches. The CDR3 reads CASSQGGGTGAWQFF. Written as DNA, the CDR3 is TGCGCCAGCAGCCAAGGCGGCGGGACAGGGGCTTGGCAGTTCTTC.

This clone appeared once. The chain couples TRBV7-9 to TRBJ2-1; D unclear. The CDR3 covers 13 residues. V was shortened by 2 bases and J by 4 bases, with 6 bases between the two germline ends. Germline CDR1 SEHNR, CDR2 FQNEAQ (reference sequence). The CDR3 region has the DNA TGTGCCAGCAGCTTAACAGAATACAATGAGCAGTTCTTC. It translates to CASSLTEYNEQFF.

The chain recombines TRBV7-9 with TRBJ2-1, with 9 bases fitting TRBD2. Trimming cost V 3 bases and J 7 bases; bases outside gene matches: 4. This CDR3 spans 14 amino acids. CDR1 and CDR2 from the germline V gene are SEHNR and FQNEAQ (reference sequence). CDR3 coding DNA: TGTGCCAGCAGCTTGGGCGGGGGGGAGAATGAGCAGTTCTTC. It yields the protein CASSLGGGENEQFF. Supplemented by reference TRBV7-9 and TRBJ2-1, the full variable domain reads DTGVSQNPRHKITKRGQNVTFRCDPISEHNRLYWYRQTLGQGPEFLTYFQNEAQLEKSRLLSDRFSAERPKGSFSTLEIQRTEQGDSAMYLCASSLGGGENEQFFGPGTRLTVL.

This clone was picked up a small number of times. The genes are TRBV2 and TRBJ1-2; D is unresolved. Between the trimmed V and J ends, which lost 1 base and 4 bases, there was a span of 13 bases. The CDR3 length is 15 residues. In germline, CDR1 is SNHLY, CDR2 FYNNEI. CDR3 nucleotides: TGTGCCAGCAGTGAAGGGCAGTCGTGGACCTATGGCTACACCTTC. This sequence encodes CASSEGQSWTYGYTF.

A few counts support this clone. The gene calls are TRBV7-3 and TRBJ1-1; D is possibly TRBD1 (5 bases). CDR1 SGHTA and CDR2 FQGTGA come from the germline V gene. CDR3 length equals 13 residues. V lost 4 bases, J lost 1 base, and 7 bases lay in between. CDR3 DNA: TGTGCCAGCAGCTCAGGGCGGAACACTGAAGCTTTCTTT. It translates to CASSSGRNTEAFF.

The chain has TRBV2 and TRBJ1-2, with 8 positions matching TRBD1. CDR1 is SNHLY, CDR2 FYNNEI, per germline. There are 14 residues in the CDR3. With V trimmed by 7 bases and J by 2 bases, 6 bases remained unmatched. The CDR3 DNA reads TGTGCCAGCACCCTGGGACAGGAGAACTATGGCTACACCTTC. Protein product: CASTLGQENYGYTF.

This chain connects TRBV27 to TRBJ1-4; D may be TRBD1 (5 bases). From germline, CDR1 is MNHEY and CDR2 SMNVEV (reference sequence). This CDR3 contains 14 residues. V was shortened by 0 bases and J by 5 bases, with 7 bases between the two germline ends. Here the CDR3 DNA reads TGTGCCAGCAGTTTATCCTGGGGGAATGAAAAACTGTTTTTT. This translates into CASSLSWGNEKLFF.

This clone was observed once. The CDR3 sequence is CASSLQRTGRSEQYF. CDR3 sequence (DNA): TGTGCCAGCAGCCTACAGAGGACAGGGCGTTCTGAGCAGTACTTC. The chain couples TRBV7-8 to TRBJ2-7, with 8 bases that match TRBD1. V was pared by 5 bases and J by 7 bases, with 13 bases of the junction left unmatched. The germline CDR1 and CDR2 sequences are SGHVS and FQNEAQ. The CDR3 loop spans 15 amino acids.

This clone was counted a few times. This rearrangement joins TRBV6-6 to TRBJ1-3; D possibly corresponds to TRBD1 (6 bases). Trimming stripped 5 bases from V and 0 bases from J, with 8 bases between. Germline V gene sequence: CDR1 MNHNY, CDR2 SVGAGI (reference sequence). The CDR3 runs 14 residues. This CDR3 is CASSDRSSGNTIYF. CDR3 nucleotide sequence: TGTGCCAGCAGTGACAGGAGCTCTGGAAACACCATATATTTT.

The chain combines TRBV13 with TRBJ2-7, with TRBD1 matching over 8 bases. Germline V gene lookup returns CDR1 PRHDT and CDR2 FYEKMQ (reference sequence). The J segment lost 3 bases and the V segment lost 5 bases, leaving 6 bases of the junction unmatched. CDR3 length equals 14 residues. The CDR3 loop reads CASSTRDRIYEQYF. CDR3 nucleotide sequence: TGTGCCAGCAGCACAAGGGACAGGATCTACGAGCAGTACTTC.

The rearrangement uses TRBV29-1 and TRBJ2-7; maybe TRBD1 (6 bases). The CDR3 runs to 13 residues. Germline V gene data show CDR1 as SQVTM and CDR2 as ANQGSEA. V shed 5 bases and J shed 2 bases, with 13 bases lying between them. The CDR3 loop reads CSVQRDKTYEQYF. As DNA, the CDR3 is TGCAGCGTTCAACGGGACAAGACCTACGAGCAGTACTTC.

This clone was seen more than once but under ten times. The V and J genes are TRBV29-1 and TRBJ1-2, with a tentative D call TRBD1 (6 bases). V lost 0 bases, J lost 1 base, and 12 bases lay in between. The CDR3 consists of 15 residues. Germline V gene lookup returns CDR1 SQVTM and CDR2 ANQGSEA. The CDR3, as DNA: TGCAGCGTTGAAGAATTTACAGGGTTTAACTATGGCTACACCTTC. Protein sequence: CSVEEFTGFNYGYTF.